Presented here are 8 T cell receptor beta chains from one specimen sequenced in a study of blood T cells in healthy people across ages. A second PCR, run for about 7 to 11 cycles, used a sample-barcoded 5' primer plus a J-beta primer mix. Using its own MiXCR run on the 5' RACE reads, TCRdb lists one record per CDR3 protein. The table includes fewer than 1,200,000 distinct CDR3 sequences, around 27% detected once. The data also belong to a second study, concerning T cells of mothers and their children.

The source material was blood. The receptors originated from a girl aged 2 to 10 in good health.

This chain connects TRBV7-9 to TRBJ2-5; the D gene is possibly TRBD2 (7 bases). Between the trimmed V and J ends, which lost 5 bases and 2 bases, there was a span of 18 bases. Per the germline V gene, CDR1 is SEHNR and CDR2 is FQNEAQ (reference sequence). This CDR3 spans 16 amino acids. This CDR3 reads CASSQQGGDLQETQYF. As DNA, the CDR3 is TGTGCCAGCAGCCAGCAAGGGGGGGACCTTCAAGAGACCCAGTACTTC.

The chain uses TRBV29-1 and TRBJ2-1; no clear D gene. This CDR3 region has 13 residues. V was shortened by 4 bases and J by 3 bases, with 10 bases between the two germline ends. Germline CDR1 SQVTM, CDR2 ANQGSEA. The CDR3 region is CSVALANYNEQFF. The CDR3, as DNA: TGCAGCGTTGCCTTAGCCAACTACAATGAGCAGTTCTTC.

V and J are TRBV29-1 and TRBJ2-2; possibly TRBD2 for D (5 bases). The germline V gene has CDR1 SQVTM and CDR2 ANQGSEA. The V gene lost 7 bases and the J gene lost 1 base, with 10 bases spanning the gap. The CDR3 loop spans 13 amino acids. The DNA for the CDR3 is TGCAGCGCCCAGCGGAGGAACACCGGGGAGCTGTTTTTT. This translates into CSAQRRNTGELFF.

V and J are TRBV4-3 and TRBJ1-4; D may be TRBD1 (6 bases). This CDR3 is 16 amino acids long. Germline-derived CDR1 and CDR2 are LGHNA and YSLEER. V was trimmed by 0 bases and J by 4 bases, leaving 12 bases between them. The CDR3 DNA reads TGCGCCAGCAGCCAAGATCCGGGGGGCCTTAATGAAAAACTGTTTTTT. Its protein product is CASSQDPGGLNEKLFF.

This clonotype came up a few times. This chain connects TRBV7-2 to TRBJ2-5, with a tentative D call TRBD2 (5 bases). Near its end, the DNA agrees better with TRBJ2-7, so the J call may be wrong. The CDR3 consists of 15 residues. Germline values: CDR1 SGHTA, CDR2 FQGNSA. This chain's CDR3 is CASSLVSGSFYEQYF. The CDR3 DNA reads as TGTGCCAGCAGCTTAGTTTCGGGGAGTTTCTACGAGCAGTACTTC.

V usage is TRBV7-6 and J usage is TRBJ1-1, with D possibly matching TRBD1 (6 bases). The CDR3 consists of 13 residues. The V gene lost 4 bases and the J gene lost 6 bases, with 12 bases spanning the gap. Germline CDR1 reads SGHVS; CDR2 reads FNYEAQ. The CDR3 nucleotides read TGTGCCAGCAGCTCCGGGACAAACGCTGAAGCTTTCTTT. It specifies CASSSGTNAEAFF.

This chain links TRBV6-1 with TRBJ2-1; D is undetermined. CDR3 length: 15 residues. Per the germline V gene, CDR1 is MNHNS and CDR2 is SASEGT. V was cut by 6 bases and J by 6 bases, with 18 bases left in between. The CDR3 is CASSVTPSRGNEQFF. The CDR3 DNA reads TGTGCCAGCAGCGTTACACCATCTAGAGGCAATGAGCAGTTCTTC.

This clonotype has just a few counts. The chain couples TRBV12-3 or TRBV12-4 to TRBJ2-3; no definite D call. V lost 4 bases and J 3 bases, leaving 5 bases between the germline ends. The CDR3 is made up of 12 amino acids. The CDR3 loop reads CASSSWTDTQYF. CDR3 coding DNA: TGTGCCAGCAGTTCCTGGACAGATACGCAGTATTTT.